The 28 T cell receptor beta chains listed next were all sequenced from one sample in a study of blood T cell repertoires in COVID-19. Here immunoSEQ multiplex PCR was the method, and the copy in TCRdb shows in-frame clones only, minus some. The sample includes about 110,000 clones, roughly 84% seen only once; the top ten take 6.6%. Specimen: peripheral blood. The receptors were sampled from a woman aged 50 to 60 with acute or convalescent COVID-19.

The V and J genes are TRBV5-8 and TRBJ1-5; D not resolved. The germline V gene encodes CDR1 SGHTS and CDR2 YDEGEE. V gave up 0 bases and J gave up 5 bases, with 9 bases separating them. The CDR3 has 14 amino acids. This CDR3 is CASSLVSLDQPQHF. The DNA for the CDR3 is TGTGCCAGCAGCTTGGTCAGTCTAGATCAGCCCCAGCATTTT.

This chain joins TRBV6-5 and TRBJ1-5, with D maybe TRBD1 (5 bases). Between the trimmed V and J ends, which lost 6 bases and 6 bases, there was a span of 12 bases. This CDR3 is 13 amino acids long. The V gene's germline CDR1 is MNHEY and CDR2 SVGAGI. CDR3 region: CASRGGGGQPQHF. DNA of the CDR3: TGTGCCAGCAGGGGGGGAGGCGGTCAGCCCCAGCATTTT.

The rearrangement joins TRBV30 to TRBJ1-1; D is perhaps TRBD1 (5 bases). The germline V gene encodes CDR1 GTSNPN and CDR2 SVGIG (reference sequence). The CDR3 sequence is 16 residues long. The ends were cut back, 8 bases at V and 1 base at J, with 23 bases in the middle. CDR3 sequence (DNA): TGTGCCGGGAATCGTTTCTCAGGGAATCGGAACACTGAAGCTTTCTTT. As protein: CAGNRFSGNRNTEAFF.

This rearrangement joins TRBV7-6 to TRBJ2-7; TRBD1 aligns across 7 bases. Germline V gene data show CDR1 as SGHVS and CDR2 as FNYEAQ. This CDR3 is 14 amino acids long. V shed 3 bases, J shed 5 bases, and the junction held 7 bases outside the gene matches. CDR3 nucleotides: TGTGCCAGCAGCTTGATAGGGGGCAGCGACGAGCAGTACTTC. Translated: CASSLIGGSDEQYF.

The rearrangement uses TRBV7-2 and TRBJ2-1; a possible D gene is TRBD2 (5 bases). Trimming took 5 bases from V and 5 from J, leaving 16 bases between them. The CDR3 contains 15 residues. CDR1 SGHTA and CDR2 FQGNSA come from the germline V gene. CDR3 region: CASSLSSGLDNEQFF. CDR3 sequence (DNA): TGTGCCAGCAGCCTGAGCAGCGGTCTGGACAATGAGCAGTTCTTC.

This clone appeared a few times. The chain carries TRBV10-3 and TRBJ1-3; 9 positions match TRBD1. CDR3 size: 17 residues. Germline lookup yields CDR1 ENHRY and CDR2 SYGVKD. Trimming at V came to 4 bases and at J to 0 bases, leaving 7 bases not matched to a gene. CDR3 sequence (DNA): TGTGCCATCAGTGGAACAGGGGGCCTCTACTCTGGAAACACCATATATTTT. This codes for CAISGTGGLYSGNTIYF.

Here the CDR3 reads CASSFRFAGGNEQYF. CDR3 DNA: TGTGCCAGCAGCTTCCGGTTTGCCGGAGGGAACGAGCAGTACTTC. V usage is TRBV5-6 and J usage is TRBJ2-7; weak D call: TRBD2 (6 bases). The CDR3 runs 15 residues. The V end lost 2 bases, the J end lost 5 bases, and 17 bases lay between the germline ends. From germline, CDR1 is SGHDT and CDR2 YYEEEE.

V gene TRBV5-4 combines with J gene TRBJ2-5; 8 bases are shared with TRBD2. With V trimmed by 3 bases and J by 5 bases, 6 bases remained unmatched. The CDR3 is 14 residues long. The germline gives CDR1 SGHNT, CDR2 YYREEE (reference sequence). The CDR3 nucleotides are TGTGCCAGCAGCTCAGGACTAGCAGAGGAGACCCAGTACTTC. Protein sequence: CASSSGLAEETQYF. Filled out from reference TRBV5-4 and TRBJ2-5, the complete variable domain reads ETGVTQSPTHLIKTRGQQVTLRCSSQSGHNTVSWYQQALGQGPQFIFQYYREEENGRGNFPPRFSGLQFPNYSSELNVNALELDDSALYLCASSSGLAEETQYFGPGTRLLVL.

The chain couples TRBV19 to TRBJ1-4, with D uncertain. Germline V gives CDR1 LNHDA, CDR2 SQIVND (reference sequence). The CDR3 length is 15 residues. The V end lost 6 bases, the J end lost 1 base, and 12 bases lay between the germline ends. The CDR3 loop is CASSQRTQTNEKLFF. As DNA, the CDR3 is TGTGCCAGTAGCCAGAGGACTCAAACTAATGAAAAACTGTTTTTT.

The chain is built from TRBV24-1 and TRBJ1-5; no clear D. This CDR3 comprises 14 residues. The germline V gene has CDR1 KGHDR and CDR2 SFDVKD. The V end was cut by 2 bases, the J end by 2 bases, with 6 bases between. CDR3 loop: CATSDSGGNQPQHF. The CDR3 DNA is TGTGCCACCAGTGATTCAGGTGGCAATCAGCCCCAGCATTTT.

The CDR3 DNA follows: TGTGCCAGTAGTATTAGCGATACCTACAATGAGCAGTTCTTC. Translating gives CASSISDTYNEQFF. The chain links TRBV19 to TRBJ2-1; possibly TRBD2 for D (5 bases). Germline V lookup: CDR1 LNHDA, CDR2 SQIVND (reference sequence). The ends were cut back, 3 bases at V and 2 bases at J, with 8 bases in the middle. The CDR3 extends over 14 amino acids. Filled out from reference TRBV19 and TRBJ2-1, the complete variable domain reads DGGITQSPKYLFRKEGQNVTLSCEQNLNHDAMYWYRQDPGQGLRLIYYSQIVNDFQKGDIAEGYSVSREKKESFPLTVTSAQKNPTAFYLCASSISDTYNEQFFGPGTRLTVL.

CDR3 loop: CARKRRTTGMNTEAFF. CDR3 nucleotides: TGTGCCAGAAAAAGAAGGACGACGGGGATGAACACTGAAGCTTTCTTT. The rearrangement links TRBV5-8 to TRBJ1-1; D unclear. Germline V gene lookup returns CDR1 SGHTS and CDR2 YDEGEE. Trimming removed 8 bases at V and 0 bases at J, with 20 bases between. This CDR3 has 16 amino acids.

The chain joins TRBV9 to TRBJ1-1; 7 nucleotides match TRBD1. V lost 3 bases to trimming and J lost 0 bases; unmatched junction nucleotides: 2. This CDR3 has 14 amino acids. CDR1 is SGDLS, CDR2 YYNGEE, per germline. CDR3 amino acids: CASSEGGMNTEAFF. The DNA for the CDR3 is TGTGCCAGCAGCGAAGGGGGCATGAACACTGAAGCTTTCTTT.

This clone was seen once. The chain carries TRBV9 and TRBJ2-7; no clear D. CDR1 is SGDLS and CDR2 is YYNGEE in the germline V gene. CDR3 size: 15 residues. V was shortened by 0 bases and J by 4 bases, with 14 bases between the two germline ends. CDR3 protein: CASSVGNRPYYEQYF. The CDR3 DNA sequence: TGTGCCAGCAGCGTAGGCAACAGACCATATTACGAGCAGTACTTC.

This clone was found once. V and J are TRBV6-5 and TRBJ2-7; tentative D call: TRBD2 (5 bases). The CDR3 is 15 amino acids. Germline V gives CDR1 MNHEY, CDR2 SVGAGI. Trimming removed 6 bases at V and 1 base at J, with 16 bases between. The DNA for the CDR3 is TGTGCCAGCAGGGTGGAATTACTAGAATCCTACGAGCAGTACTTC. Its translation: CASRVELLESYEQYF.

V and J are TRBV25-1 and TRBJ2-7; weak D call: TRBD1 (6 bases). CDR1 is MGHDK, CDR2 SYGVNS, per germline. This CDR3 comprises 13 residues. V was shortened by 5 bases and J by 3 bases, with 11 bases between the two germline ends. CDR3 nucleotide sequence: TGTGCCAGCAGTAGCAGGGGAAGCTACGAGCAGTACTTC. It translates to CASSSRGSYEQYF.

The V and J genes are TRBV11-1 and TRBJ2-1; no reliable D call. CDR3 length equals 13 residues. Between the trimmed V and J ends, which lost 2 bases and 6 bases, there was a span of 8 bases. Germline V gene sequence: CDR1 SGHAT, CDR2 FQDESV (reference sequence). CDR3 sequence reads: CASSLSTGNEQFF. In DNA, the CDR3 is TGTGCCAGCAGCTTATCGACGGGCAATGAGCAGTTCTTC.

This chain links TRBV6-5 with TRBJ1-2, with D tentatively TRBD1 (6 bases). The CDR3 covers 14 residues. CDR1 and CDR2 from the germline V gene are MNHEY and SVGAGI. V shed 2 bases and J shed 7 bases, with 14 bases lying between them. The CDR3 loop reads CASSYADNRVGYTF. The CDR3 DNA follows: TGTGCCAGCAGTTACGCAGACAACAGGGTTGGCTACACCTTC.

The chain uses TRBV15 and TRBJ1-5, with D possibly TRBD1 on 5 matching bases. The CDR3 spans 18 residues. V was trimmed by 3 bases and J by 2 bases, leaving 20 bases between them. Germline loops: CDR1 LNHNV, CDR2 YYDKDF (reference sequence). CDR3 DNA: TGTGCCACCAGCAGTGGGTGGTTAGGGGCTGTACGCAATCAGCCCCAGCATTTT. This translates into CATSSGWLGAVRNQPQHF. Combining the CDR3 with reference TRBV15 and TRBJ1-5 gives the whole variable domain DAMVIQNPRYQVTQFGKPVTLSCSQTLNHNVMYWYQQKSSQAPKLLFHYYDKDFNNEADTPDNFQSRRPNTSFCFLDIRSPGLGDTAMYLCATSSGWLGAVRNQPQHFGDGTRLSIL.

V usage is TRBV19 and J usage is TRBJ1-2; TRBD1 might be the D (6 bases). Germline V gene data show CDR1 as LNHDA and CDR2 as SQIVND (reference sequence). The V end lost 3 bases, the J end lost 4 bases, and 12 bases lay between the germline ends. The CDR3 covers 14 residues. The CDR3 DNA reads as TGTGCCAGTAGTATGGGGGGGCCGATCTATGGCTACACCTTC. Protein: CASSMGGPIYGYTF.

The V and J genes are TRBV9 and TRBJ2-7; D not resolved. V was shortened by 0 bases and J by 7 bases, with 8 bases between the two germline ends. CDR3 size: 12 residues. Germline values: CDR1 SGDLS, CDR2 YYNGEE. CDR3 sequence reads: CASSVVYAEQYF. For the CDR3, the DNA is TGTGCCAGCAGCGTAGTGTATGCGGAGCAGTACTTC.

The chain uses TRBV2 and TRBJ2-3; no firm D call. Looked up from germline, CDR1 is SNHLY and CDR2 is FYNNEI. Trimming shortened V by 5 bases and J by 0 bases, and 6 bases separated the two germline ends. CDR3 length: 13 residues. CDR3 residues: CASSSFSTDTQYF. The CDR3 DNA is TGTGCCAGCAGTTCCTTTAGCACAGATACGCAGTATTTT.

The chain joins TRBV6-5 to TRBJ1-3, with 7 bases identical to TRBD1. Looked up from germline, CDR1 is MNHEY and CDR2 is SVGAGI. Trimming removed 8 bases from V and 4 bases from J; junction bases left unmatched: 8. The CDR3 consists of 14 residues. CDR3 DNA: TGTGCCAGCCTCACAGGGGATCTCGGAAACACCATATATTTT. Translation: CASLTGDLGNTIYF.

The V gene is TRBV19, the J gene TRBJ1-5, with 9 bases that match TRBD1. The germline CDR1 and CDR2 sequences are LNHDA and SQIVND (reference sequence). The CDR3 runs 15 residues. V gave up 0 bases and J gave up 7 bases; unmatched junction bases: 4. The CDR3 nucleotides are TGTGCCAGTAGTATAGAGGGACAGGGTGGCCAGCCCCAGCATTTT. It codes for CASSIEGQGGQPQHF.

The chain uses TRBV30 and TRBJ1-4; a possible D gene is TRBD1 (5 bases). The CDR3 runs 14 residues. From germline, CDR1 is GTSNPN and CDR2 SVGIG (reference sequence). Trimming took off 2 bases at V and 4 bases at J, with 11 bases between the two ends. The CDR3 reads CAWSRQSINEKLFF. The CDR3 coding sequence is TGTGCCTGGAGTCGACAGTCCATTAATGAAAAACTGTTTTTT.

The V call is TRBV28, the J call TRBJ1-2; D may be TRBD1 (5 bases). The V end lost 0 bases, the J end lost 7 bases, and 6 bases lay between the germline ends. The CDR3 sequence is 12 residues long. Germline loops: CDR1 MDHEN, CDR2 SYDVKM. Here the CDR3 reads CASSLWGGGYTF. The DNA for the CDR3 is TGTGCCAGCAGTTTATGGGGGGGTGGCTACACCTTC.

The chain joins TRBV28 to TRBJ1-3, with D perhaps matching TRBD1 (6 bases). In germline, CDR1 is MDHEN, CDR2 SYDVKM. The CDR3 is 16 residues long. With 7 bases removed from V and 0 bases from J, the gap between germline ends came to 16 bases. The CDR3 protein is CASMRDTGFSGNTIYF. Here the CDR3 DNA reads TGTGCCAGCATGAGGGACACCGGATTCTCTGGAAACACCATATATTTT.

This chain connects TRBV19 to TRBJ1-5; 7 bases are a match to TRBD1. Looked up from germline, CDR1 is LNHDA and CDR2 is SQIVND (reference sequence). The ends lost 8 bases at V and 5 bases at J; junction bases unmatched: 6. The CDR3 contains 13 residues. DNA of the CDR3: TGTGCCAGTCGAGGGACAGCCTATCAGCCCCAGCATTTT. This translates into CASRGTAYQPQHF.